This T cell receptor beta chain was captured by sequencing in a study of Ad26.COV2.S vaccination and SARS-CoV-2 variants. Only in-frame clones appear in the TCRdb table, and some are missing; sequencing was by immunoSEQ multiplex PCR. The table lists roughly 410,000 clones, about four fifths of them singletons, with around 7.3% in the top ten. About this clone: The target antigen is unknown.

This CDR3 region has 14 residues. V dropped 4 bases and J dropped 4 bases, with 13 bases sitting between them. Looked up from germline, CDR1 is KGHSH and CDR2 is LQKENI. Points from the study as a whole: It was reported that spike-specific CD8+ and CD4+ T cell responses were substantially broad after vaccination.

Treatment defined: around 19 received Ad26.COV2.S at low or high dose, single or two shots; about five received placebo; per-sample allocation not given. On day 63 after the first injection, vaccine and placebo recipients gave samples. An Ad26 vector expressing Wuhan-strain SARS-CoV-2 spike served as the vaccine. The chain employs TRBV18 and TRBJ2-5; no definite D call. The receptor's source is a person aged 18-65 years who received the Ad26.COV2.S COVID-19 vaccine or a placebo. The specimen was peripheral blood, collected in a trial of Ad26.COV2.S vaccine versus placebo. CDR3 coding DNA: TGTGCCAGCTCACGGACCATGGGTGGAGAGACCCAGTACTTC. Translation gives CASSRTMGGETQYF.